This T cell receptor (beta chain) was observed in a study of metastatic and nonmetastatic thyroid tumors. This clone was seen a handful of times. No patient had received any treatment before thyroid surgery. With V trimmed by 6 bases and J by 12 bases, 7 bases remained unmatched. The CDR3 length is 11 residues. Germline V gene data show CDR1 as PRHDT and CDR2 as FYEKMQ (reference sequence). TCRdb re-called clones from the PCR reads using MiXCR. The table lists around 23,000 clones, more than 20% of them singletons, with about 30% in the top ten. V gene TRBV13 combines with J gene TRBJ1-1, with 7 positions matching TRBD1. Material: blood. The receptor's source is a male donor with papillary thyroid cancer or a benign thyroid nodule (not recorded which). Some clones in this sample may be carry-over from other donors' samples. As DNA, the CDR3 is TGTGCCAGCAGATACAGGGGTGACTCTTTCTTT. This sequence encodes CASRYRGDSFF.